The entry below describes one T cell receptor (beta chain). The data originate from a study of blood T cell repertoires in COVID-19. About the research overall: Whether acute or convalescent, the COVID-19 samples came from the United States, Italy and Spain. PBMCs, B-cell-depleted T cells, or T cells provided the cDNA or gDNA that made up the material.

The V end was cut by 6 bases, the J end by 1 base, with 9 bases between. The CDR3 spans 13 residues. As processed by the authors: Amplified reference gene primers provided the basis for estimating nucleated cell counts. Sequencing used immunoSEQ multiplex PCR; TCRdb keeps in-frame clones, though not all of them. V and J calls and clone size are those listed in that table; D and trimming were worked out from the DNA. The sample has 250,000 to 350,000 clones, 65% to 85% seen once. The sample taken for sequencing was peripheral blood. The V call is TRBV12-3 or TRBV12-4, the J call TRBJ1-1; D call uncertain. This TCR derives from a human donor with COVID-19, enrolled during active disease. The donor label of this sample is uncertain. The CDR3 region has the DNA TGTGCCAGCAGCCCGAAGCAGAACACTGAAGCTTTCTTT. Its protein is CASSPKQNTEAFF.